These 24 T cell receptor beta chains share one sample of origin, sequenced in a study of CD8 T cells in ankylosing spondylitis. Study-level results: Blood of patients with ankylosing spondylitis appeared to be characterized by a TCR beta motif of several highly homologous variants.

These receptors are not linked to any known antigen. Each CDR3 protein gets one entry after TCRdb re-called the 5' RACE reads with MiXCR. The sample holds approximately 540,000 distinct CDR3 sequences; roughly 13% are singletons and the top ten take approximately 7%. Input material: blood, either unsorted or a sorted T cell fraction (not recorded which). The receptors here all came from a male donor with ankylosing spondylitis.

This clonotype was recorded many times. The V and J genes are TRBV11-2 and TRBJ2-1, with TRBD2 identical over 7 bases. Germline loops: CDR1 SGHAT, CDR2 FQNNGV. V lost 2 bases and J lost 4; bases outside the gene matches: 8. The CDR3 sequence is 16 residues long. The CDR3 DNA reads TGTGCCAGCAGCTTAAGGTTTGGGACTACTTACAATGAGCAGTTCTTC. Its protein product is CASSLRFGTTYNEQFF.

Here the CDR3 DNA reads TGCGCCAGCAGCCACTTGGGGAGTTGGAACTATGGCTACACCTTC. This sequence encodes CASSHLGSWNYGYTF. The chain is built from TRBV4-1 and TRBJ1-2; no definite D call. In germline, CDR1 is MGHRA, CDR2 YSYEKL. There are 15 residues in the CDR3. The germline V and J ends were trimmed by 3 bases and 2 bases, with 13 bases remaining between them.

The J gene is TRBJ2-5, the V gene TRBV20-1, with 9 bases matching TRBD2. The CDR3 spans 15 residues. CDR1 and CDR2 (germline): DFQATT, SNEGSKA (reference sequence). J lost 2 bases, V lost 6 bases, and 10 bases had no gene match. Written as DNA, the CDR3 is TGCAGTGCCACGGGGCTAGCGGGATCACAAGAGACCCAGTACTTC. It encodes CSATGLAGSQETQYF.

The table lists this clonotype with a few counts. The chain links TRBV29-1 to TRBJ1-2, with 9 bases identical to TRBD1. V lost 5 bases to trimming and J lost 8 bases; unmatched junction nucleotides: 9. CDR1 and CDR2 from the germline V gene are SQVTM and ANQGSEA. This CDR3 has 13 residues. The CDR3 DNA reads as TGCAGCGTTCTCACAGGGGGCCTCTGGGGCTACACCTTC. This gives the protein CSVLTGGLWGYTF.

The chain carries TRBV12-3 or TRBV12-4 and TRBJ2-1; 8 bases are a match to TRBD1. The CDR3 has 14 amino acids. The junction had 4 bases not matched to a gene; V was cut back by 3 bases and J by 6 bases. The CDR3 region is CASSFGTGANEQFF. The CDR3 DNA follows: TGTGCCAGCAGTTTCGGGACAGGAGCCAATGAGCAGTTCTTC.

J is TRBJ2-3 and V is TRBV7-9; TRBD2 aligns across 8 bases. CDR1 and CDR2 (germline): SEHNR, FQNEAQ (reference sequence). CDR3 size: 15 residues. Germline trimming cut 5 bases from V and 2 bases from J; bases unmatched to any gene: 6. This chain's CDR3 is CASSPAGADTDTQYF. In nucleotides, the CDR3 is TGTGCCAGCAGCCCAGCGGGAGCTGACACAGATACGCAGTATTTT.

The genes are TRBV11-2 and TRBJ1-2; 7 positions agree with TRBD1. Germline lookup yields CDR1 SGHAT and CDR2 FQNNGV. Trimming at V came to 2 bases and at J to 6 bases, leaving 6 bases not matched to a gene. The CDR3 loop spans 14 amino acids. In nucleotides, the CDR3 is TGTGCCAGCAGCTTACTGCAGGGGGGCGATGGCTACACCTTC. Its translation: CASSLLQGGDGYTF.

This clonotype was counted at least ten times. The chain has TRBV12-3 or TRBV12-4 and TRBJ1-4, with a possible D match to TRBD1 (5 bases). With 6 bases removed from V and 0 bases from J, the gap between germline ends came to 8 bases. The CDR3 is 14 residues long. CDR3 DNA: TGTGCCAGCAGCGACAGAGCAACTAATGAAAAACTGTTTTTT. Its protein is CASSDRATNEKLFF.

The chain is built from TRBV12-3 or TRBV12-4 and TRBJ2-5; 13 bases map to TRBD2. The CDR3 spans 18 residues. Germline trimming cut 6 bases from V and 4 bases from J; bases unmatched to any gene: 14. The DNA of the CDR3 is TGTGCCAGCAGCCCCCGGACTAGCGGGAGAGTAGGGGGAGAGACCCAGTACTTC. It encodes CASSPRTSGRVGGETQYF.

In its sample, this clonotype was seen many times. The J gene is TRBJ2-5, the V gene TRBV5-1, with 11 bases fitting TRBD2. The trim removed 0 bases at V and 2 bases at J, leaving 3 bases unmatched. CDR3 length equals 16 residues. Germline CDR1 SGHRS, CDR2 YFSETQ. CDR3 residues: CASSLGRTSGQETQYF. CDR3 nucleotides: TGCGCCAGCAGCTTGGGCCGGACTAGCGGGCAAGAGACCCAGTACTTC.

This clonotype has just a few counts. The chain combines TRBV20-1 with TRBJ2-2; no clear D. Between the trimmed V and J ends, which lost 0 bases and 4 bases, there was a span of 12 bases. From germline, CDR1 is DFQATT and CDR2 SNEGSKA (reference sequence). The CDR3 is 15 residues long. CDR3 DNA sequence: TGCAGTGCTAGAGATCCGGAGATTCCCACCGGGGAGCTGTTTTTT. This gives the protein CSARDPEIPTGELFF.

The V and J genes are TRBV9 and TRBJ1-1; D remains ambiguous. The V and J ends lost 5 bases and 3 bases respectively, with 14 bases between them. The CDR3 consists of 14 residues. Germline CDR1 and CDR2: SGDLS and YYNGEE. The CDR3 is CASSGGSQDTEAFF. The CDR3 DNA sequence: TGTGCCAGCAGTGGAGGCTCGCAGGACACTGAAGCTTTCTTT.

This clonotype occurred many times. This chain links TRBV4-1 with TRBJ2-1; the match to TRBD2 covers 12 bases. CDR1 is MGHRA and CDR2 is YSYEKL in the germline V gene. The CDR3 contains 21 residues. J lost 5 bases, V lost 0 bases, and 17 bases had no gene match. CDR3 loop: CASSQEIPGRPLAGGHNEQFF. The CDR3 DNA is TGCGCCAGCAGCCAAGAGATCCCGGGACGTCCACTAGCGGGAGGCCACAATGAGCAGTTCTTC.

This clonotype showed up just a few times. The chain links TRBV9 to TRBJ1-4; tentative D call: TRBD1 (6 bases). V lost 4 bases and J 4 bases, leaving 11 bases between the germline ends. Germline CDR1 and CDR2: SGDLS and YYNGEE. The CDR3 is 14 residues long. The chain's CDR3 is CASSPGDGNEKLFF. CDR3 DNA: TGTGCCAGCAGCCCAGGGGACGGTAATGAAAAACTGTTTTTT. The full variable domain, with the rest looked up from reference TRBV9 and TRBJ1-4, is DSGVTQTPKHLITATGQRVTLRCSPRSGDLSVYWYQQSLDQGLQFLIQYYNGEERAKGNILERFSAQQFPDLHSELNLSSLELGDSALYFCASSPGDGNEKLFFGSGTQLSVL.

This clonotype turned up a few times. The chain is built from TRBV5-4 and TRBJ2-2; 14 nucleotides match TRBD2. Trimming took 4 bases from V and 4 from J; bases not matched to a gene: 6. CDR1 SGHNT and CDR2 YYREEE come from the germline V gene (reference sequence). This CDR3 has 17 residues. The CDR3 DNA sequence: TGTGCCAGCAGCGGGGGACTAGCGGGAGTAGTCACCGGGGAGCTGTTTTTT. Its translation is CASSGGLAGVVTGELFF.

There are a few counts of this clonotype. This chain links TRBV6-6 with TRBJ1-2; D uncertain. The CDR3 sequence is 12 residues long. Germline CDR1 reads MNHNY; CDR2 reads SVGAGI (reference sequence). V was pared by 5 bases and J by 5 bases, with 9 bases between. Here the CDR3 DNA reads TGTGCCAGCAGTCCTCTCCTATATGGCTACACCTTC. It is translated as CASSPLLYGYTF.

CDR3 sequence reads: CSVRAGDEKLFF. The CDR3 nucleotides read TGCAGTGTGCGTGCGGGAGATGAAAAACTGTTTTTT. This rearrangement joins TRBV20-1 to TRBJ1-4; D gene ambiguous. V was trimmed by 7 bases and J by 6 bases, leaving 12 bases between them. The CDR3 loop spans 12 amino acids. The germline V gene encodes CDR1 DFQATT and CDR2 SNEGSKA (reference sequence).

A few counts support this clonotype. V is TRBV10-3 and J is TRBJ2-1; 9 positions match TRBD2. V lost 3 bases to trimming and J lost 4 bases; unmatched junction nucleotides: 7. The CDR3 sequence is 16 residues long. Germline V gene data show CDR1 as ENHRY and CDR2 as SYGVKD. CDR3 sequence reads: CAISDRGTSFYNEQFF. In DNA, the CDR3 is TGTGCCATCAGTGATCGCGGGACTAGCTTTTACAATGAGCAGTTCTTC.

The genes are TRBV25-1 and TRBJ2-3, with D hard to call. The CDR3 totals 14 residues. V gave up 4 bases and J gave up 3 bases, with 11 bases separating them. CDR1 MGHDK and CDR2 SYGVNS come from the germline V gene. The CDR3 DNA sequence: TGTGCCAGCAGTGCCCCCTACGGGACAGATACGCAGTATTTT. This sequence encodes CASSAPYGTDTQYF.

The chain uses TRBV20-1 and TRBJ2-3, with D uncertain. This CDR3 region has 13 residues. Germline CDR1 reads DFQATT; CDR2 reads SNEGSKA (reference sequence). Trimming stripped 1 base from V and 4 bases from J, with 9 bases between. The CDR3 nucleotides read TGCAGTGCTAGAGGTCTAGGGTCAGATACGCAGTATTTT. Translating gives CSARGLGSDTQYF.

V usage is TRBV4-2 and J usage is TRBJ1-1; D gene unclear. Looked up from germline, CDR1 is LGHNA and CDR2 is YNFKEQ. Trimming removed 0 bases from V and 0 bases from J, with 5 bases in between. CDR3 length: 14 amino acids. In DNA form, the CDR3 reads TGTGCCAGCAGCCAAGATCGGTTGAACACTGAAGCTTTCTTT. Protein sequence: CASSQDRLNTEAFF.

This clonotype has ten or more counts. This sequence joins TRBV5-1 and TRBJ2-7; maybe TRBD1 (5 bases). CDR1 and CDR2 (germline): SGHRS, YFSETQ. This CDR3 has 13 residues. Trimming removed 2 bases from V and 5 bases from J, with 11 bases in between. As DNA, the CDR3 is TGCGCCAGCAGCTTCGGCAGGGTCGACGAGCAGTACTTC. It translates to CASSFGRVDEQYF.

This chain joins TRBV12-3 or TRBV12-4 and TRBJ1-5; the D gene is possibly TRBD1 (5 bases). The germline V and J ends were trimmed by 1 base and 8 bases, with 12 bases remaining between them. This CDR3 has 14 amino acids. CDR3 coding DNA: TGTGCCAGCAGTTTAGAGTTGTTGGGGGAGCCCCAGCATTTT. This encodes CASSLELLGEPQHF.

This clonotype showed up many times. This chain uses TRBV5-1 with TRBJ1-1; D remains unclear. CDR3 length equals 13 residues. V was pared by 0 bases and J by 0 bases, with 3 bases between. Germline CDR1 is SGHRS and CDR2 is YFSETQ. CDR3 region: CASSLDMNTEAFF. CDR3 bases: TGCGCCAGCAGCTTGGACATGAACACTGAAGCTTTCTTT.